This TCR beta chain is drawn from a study of T cell responses to AZD1222 COVID-19 vaccine. For this clone: The antigen is not known.

Notes on the study in general: Only five or six people who got AZD1222 tested seropositive at baseline. The reported proportion of spike-specific TCRs targeting unmutated variant regions was nearly half. Clonal diversity may have been underestimated in mostly white British donors.

V gave up 6 bases and J gave up 7 bases, with 10 bases separating them. Germline lookup yields CDR1 LNHDA and CDR2 SQIVND (reference sequence). The CDR3 is 12 residues long. Some clones are missing from TCRdb's copy, which holds only in-frame ones; the method was immunoSEQ multiplex PCR. The sample shows under 95,000 clones, about 86% of them seen only once. This chain links TRBV19 with TRBJ1-5; D is uncertain. This specimen was peripheral blood, taken on day 0 of AZD1222 vaccination. The origin of this receptor is an adult in good health. The CDR3 is CASRFGGQPQHF. In DNA, the CDR3 is TGTGCCAGTAGGTTCGGTGGCCAGCCCCAGCATTTT. Full variable domain (outside the CDR3, taken from reference TRBV19 and TRBJ1-5): DGGITQSPKYLFRKEGQNVTLSCEQNLNHDAMYWYRQDPGQGLRLIYYSQIVNDFQKGDIAEGYSVSREKKESFPLTVTSAQKNPTAFYLCASRFGGQPQHFGDGTRLSIL.